This paragraph reports one TCR beta chain. What it recognizes is unknown. The PCR made use of 60 Vbeta and 13 Jbeta primers. TCRdb keeps only in-frame clones here, not all; method: immunoSEQ multiplex PCR. The table includes over 150,000 clones, roughly four fifths detected once. The sample is drawn from a study of cytomegalovirus exposure and HLA in healthy donors. Whole-study findings and limits: Common viral pathogens (according to a later analysis) appeared linked to several of the most significant clusters. Further analysis, carried out later, found HLA-associated TCR beta chains more clonally expanded than equally common other chains.

The sequenced sample was PBMCs. The origin of this receptor is a man aged 45-65 years in good health and CMV-seronegative.

CDR3 region: CASSLEGGANGQPQHF. The CDR3 DNA reads as TGTGCCAGCAGCTTAGAAGGGGGGGCGAACGGTCAGCCCCAGCATTTT. The chain links TRBV7-2 to TRBJ1-5, with D possibly TRBD1 on 6 matching bases. The germline V gene encodes CDR1 SGHTA and CDR2 FQGNSA. V was trimmed by 1 base and J by 6 bases, leaving 16 bases between them. The length of the CDR3 is 16 residues. The full variable domain, its missing parts supplied by reference TRBV7-2 and TRBJ1-5, is GAGVSQSPSNKVTEKGKDVELRCDPISGHTALYWYRQSLGQGLEFLIYFQGNSAPDKSGLPSDRFSAERTGGSVSTLTIQRTQQEDSAVYLCASSLEGGANGQPQHFGDGTRLSIL.